The present T cell receptor (beta chain) was sequenced within a study of blood T cells in healthy people across ages. Across the study: For every two T cells, template switching captured about one barcoded beta molecule. Study-level points and caveats: Estimated diversity that came from one million T cells was considered an underestimate. Long-lived and aged donors differed, with more naive CD4+ cells and higher diversity in the long-lived. TCR beta diversity, measured per million T cells, fell in a roughly linear way with age.

Germline V CDR1 and CDR2: MRHNA, SNTAGT. After removal of 4 bases from V and 0 bases from J, the junction contained 5 bases not matched to a gene. The CDR3 has 15 residues. A J-beta primer mix and a sample-barcoded 5' primer were used in a second PCR of roughly 6 to 12 cycles. MiXCR, applied by TCRdb to the 5' RACE reads, yields one record per CDR3 protein. This sample carries about 1.1 million distinct CDR3 sequences, around two fifths of them seen once, and the ten largest clones take around 13%. For this clonotype: The antigen remains unidentified.

This TCR was recovered from a man aged 18 to 30 in good health. Material for sequencing was blood. V and J are TRBV6-4 and TRBJ1-1; TRBD1 agrees at 7 bases. Here the CDR3 DNA reads TGTGCCAGCAGTGCTTCGACAGGGCTGAACACTGAAGCTTTCTTT. This sequence encodes CASSASTGLNTEAFF.